The T cell receptor beta chain under discussion was sequenced for a study of graft-versus-host responses after intestinal transplantation. For the study at large: Recipients had transplants, and these were multivisceral, liver-intestinal, or isolated intestinal. Each patient got anti-thymocyte globulin induction, then tacrolimus and steroids for approximately three years. Study-wide findings and caveats: In recipient marrow, GvH clones were found, and some appeared first in ileum or blood. Individuals who had graft-donor T cell macrochimerism had allografts that showed high graft-versus-host to host-versus-graft clonal ratios.

The trim removed 6 bases at V and 1 base at J, leaving 5 bases unmatched. CDR1 and CDR2 from the germline V gene are SGHVT and SQSDAQ. The CDR3 is 14 residues long. As for this clone: Its antigen is currently unknown.

TCRdb keeps only in-frame clones here, not all; method: immunoSEQ multiplex PCR. The sample lists 85,000 to 90,000 clones, over 80% occurring once. The rearrangement joins TRBV7-4 to TRBJ1-1; 7 nucleotides align to TRBD1. This specimen consisted of unstimulated CD8+ T cells sorted from spleen or lymph node cells, obtained before intestinal transplant. The receptor was derived from a human donor who received an intestinal transplant. The CDR3 sequence: CASSDRDWNTEAFF. In nucleotides, the CDR3 is TGTGCCAGCAGTGACAGGGACTGGAACACTGAAGCTTTCTTT. Full variable domain (outside the CDR3, taken from reference TRBV7-4 and TRBJ1-1): GAGVSQSPRYKVAKRGRDVALRCDSISGHVTLYWYRQTLGQGSEVLTYSQSDAQRDKSGRPSGRFSAERPERSVSTLKIQRTEQGDSAVYLCASSDRDWNTEAFFGQGTRLTVV.